What follows are 5 T cell receptor beta chains derived from one specimen sequenced in a study of cytomegalovirus exposure and HLA in healthy donors (dated by TCRdb to the late 2010s). The library came from the immunoSEQ multiplex PCR assay. A mixture of 60 forward primers for TCR Vbeta segments and 13 reverse primers for TCR Jbeta segments was used in the multiplex PCR. The clones in this table, taken by TCRdb from immuneACCESS, are in-frame only. Not every clone is retained; where verified, under half of the shortfall comes from an unresolved V gene, and the cause of the rest is unknown. The data table for this sample lists 65,000 to 80,000 clones. The top ten clones comprise 4.6% of the sample. The specimen sequenced was PBMCs. The receptor set was obtained from a man aged 30-40 years in good health and CMV-seronegative.

The CDR3 nucleotides read TGTGCCAGCAGCCGACTCGGAGGGGGCAGCTATGGCTACACCTTC. Translation gives CASSRLGGGSYGYTF. V is TRBV9 and J is TRBJ1-2; 7 nucleotides match TRBD1. This CDR3 has 15 amino acids. In germline, CDR1 is SGDLS, CDR2 YYNGEE. Trimming removed 4 bases from V and 4 bases from J; junction bases left unmatched: 10.

The genes are TRBV6-1 and TRBJ2-7, with TRBD1 matching over 7 bases. Germline CDR1 MNHNS, CDR2 SASEGT. CDR3 length: 15 amino acids. V lost 6 bases and J lost 2; bases outside the gene matches: 10. CDR3 amino acids: CASRTPWQGAYEQYF. The CDR3 nucleotides are TGTGCCAGCAGGACCCCGTGGCAGGGGGCCTACGAGCAGTACTTC.

CDR3 nucleotide sequence: TGTGCCAGCAGCCCGGACAGGGGGCTTAACAATCAGCCCCAGCATTTT. Protein: CASSPDRGLNNQPQHF. The chain uses TRBV2 and TRBJ1-5, with 11 bases identical to TRBD1. After removal of 6 bases from V and 3 bases from J, the junction contained 7 bases not matched to a gene. CDR3 length equals 16 residues. Per germline, CDR1 SNHLY and CDR2 FYNNEI.

The chain couples TRBV18 to TRBJ2-5, with 9 nucleotides matching TRBD1. V dropped 5 bases and J dropped 3; count of bases not matched to a gene: 4. This CDR3 region has 14 residues. CDR1 and CDR2 from the germline V gene are KGHSH and LQKENI. CDR3 sequence reads: CASSIRTGEETQYF. In DNA form, the CDR3 reads TGTGCCAGCTCAATCAGGACAGGGGAAGAGACCCAGTACTTC.

The J gene is TRBJ2-1, the V gene TRBV4-1; perhaps TRBD2 as D (5 bases). CDR1 and CDR2 from the germline V gene are MGHRA and YSYEKL. The CDR3 spans 15 residues. V dropped 0 bases and J dropped 10 bases, with 16 bases sitting between them. This CDR3 reads CASSQDPRVQREQFF. The CDR3 DNA reads as TGCGCCAGCAGCCAAGATCCTCGGGTGCAGCGGGAGCAGTTCTTC.